This TCR beta chain was recorded in a study of PD-1 blockade in classical Hodgkin lymphoma. Turning to the study itself: Patients were administered nivolumab (3 mg/kg intravenously) every 2 weeks. Study outcomes and limitations: Unlike CD8+ TCR diversity, which did not rise significantly by C4D1, CD4+ TCR diversity did. The drivers behind the repertoire differences, possibly disease activity or prior therapy, remain undefined.

V lost 8 bases and J 5 bases, leaving 9 bases between the germline ends. The CDR3 totals 12 residues. CDR1 is SGHAT and CDR2 is FQNNGV in the germline V gene. Sequenced by immunoSEQ multiplex PCR; TCRdb stores in-frame clones only, minus some. The sample contains some 17,000 clones, around 79% of which appear only once. Time point meaning: cycle 4 day 1 (C4D1), after 5 to 7 weeks of nivolumab. After autologous stem cell transplantation all patients relapsed, and prior brentuximab vedotin exposure differed between cohorts. Starting with thawed PBMCs, CD4+ T cells were purified by magnetic negative selection. On this clone itself: Its antigen is as yet unknown.

The source of this sequence is a human donor with classical Hodgkin lymphoma. This rearrangement joins TRBV11-2 to TRBJ2-2; the D is unclear. Sequences were derived from CD4+ T cells from blood, sampled before the fourth cycle of nivolumab. The CDR3 here is CASSLGTGELFF. DNA for the CDR3: TGTGCCAGCTCGCTCGGGACCGGGGAGCTGTTTTTT.